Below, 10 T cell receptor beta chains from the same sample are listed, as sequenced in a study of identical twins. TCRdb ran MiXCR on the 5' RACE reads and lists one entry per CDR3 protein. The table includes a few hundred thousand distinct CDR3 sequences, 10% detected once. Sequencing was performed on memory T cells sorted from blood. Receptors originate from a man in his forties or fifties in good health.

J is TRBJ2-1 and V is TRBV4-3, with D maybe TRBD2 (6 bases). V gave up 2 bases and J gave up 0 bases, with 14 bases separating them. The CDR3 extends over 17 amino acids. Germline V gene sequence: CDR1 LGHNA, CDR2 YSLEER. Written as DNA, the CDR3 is TGCGCCAGCAGCCAAAGACACCAGCGGGCCTCCTACAATGAGCAGTTCTTC. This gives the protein CASSQRHQRASYNEQFF.

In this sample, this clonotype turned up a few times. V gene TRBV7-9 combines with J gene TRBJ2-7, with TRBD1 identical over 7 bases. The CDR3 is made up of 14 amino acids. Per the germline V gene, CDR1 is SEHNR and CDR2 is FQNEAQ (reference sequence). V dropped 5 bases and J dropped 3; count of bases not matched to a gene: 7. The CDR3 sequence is CASSQRDSHYEQYF. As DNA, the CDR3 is TGTGCCAGCAGCCAGAGGGACAGCCACTACGAGCAGTACTTC.

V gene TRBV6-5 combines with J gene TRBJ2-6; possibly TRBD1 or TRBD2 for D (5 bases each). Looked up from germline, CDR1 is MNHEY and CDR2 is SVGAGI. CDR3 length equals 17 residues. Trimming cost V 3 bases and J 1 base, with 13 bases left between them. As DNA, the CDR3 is TGTGCCAGCAGTTATTTACGAGGGGTATCTGGGGCCAACGTCCTGACTTTC. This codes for CASSYLRGVSGANVLTF.

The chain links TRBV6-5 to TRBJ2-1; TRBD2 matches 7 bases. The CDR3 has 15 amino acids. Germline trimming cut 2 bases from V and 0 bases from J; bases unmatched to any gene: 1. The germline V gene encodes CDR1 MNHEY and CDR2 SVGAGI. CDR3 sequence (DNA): TGTGCCAGCAGTTACGGGGGGGACTCCTACAATGAGCAGTTCTTC. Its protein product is CASSYGGDSYNEQFF.

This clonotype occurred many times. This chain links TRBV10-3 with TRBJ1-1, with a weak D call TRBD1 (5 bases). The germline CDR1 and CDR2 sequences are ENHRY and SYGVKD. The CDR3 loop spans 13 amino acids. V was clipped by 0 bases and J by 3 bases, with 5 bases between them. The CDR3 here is CAISESGDTEAFF. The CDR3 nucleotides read TGTGCCATCAGTGAGTCAGGGGACACTGAAGCTTTCTTT.

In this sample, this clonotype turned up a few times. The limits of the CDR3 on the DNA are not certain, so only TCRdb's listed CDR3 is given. This CDR3 reads CASSFGDGYTF. V usage is TRBV12-3 or TRBV12-4 and J usage is TRBJ1-2. The CDR3 spans 11 residues, counting both ends.

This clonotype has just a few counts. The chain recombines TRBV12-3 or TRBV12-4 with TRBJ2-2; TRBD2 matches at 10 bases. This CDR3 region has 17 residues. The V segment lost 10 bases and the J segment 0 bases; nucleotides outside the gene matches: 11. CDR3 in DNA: TGTGCCACCAGACGGCTAGCGGGGGCCTCGAACACCGGGGAGCTGTTTTTT. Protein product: CATRRLAGASNTGELFF.

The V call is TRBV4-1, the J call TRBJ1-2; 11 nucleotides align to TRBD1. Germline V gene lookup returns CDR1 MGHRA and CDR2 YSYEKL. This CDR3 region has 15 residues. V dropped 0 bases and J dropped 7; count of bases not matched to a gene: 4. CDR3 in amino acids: CASSQDRDRGFGYTF. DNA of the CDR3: TGCGCCAGCAGCCAAGATAGGGACAGGGGGTTTGGCTACACCTTC.

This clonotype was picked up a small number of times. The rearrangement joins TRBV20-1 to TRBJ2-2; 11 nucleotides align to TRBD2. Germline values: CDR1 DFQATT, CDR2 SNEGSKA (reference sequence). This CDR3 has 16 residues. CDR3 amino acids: CGYHGLAGGSTGELFF. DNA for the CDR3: TGCGGGTACCACGGGCTAGCGGGAGGAAGCACCGGGGAGCTGTTTTTT.

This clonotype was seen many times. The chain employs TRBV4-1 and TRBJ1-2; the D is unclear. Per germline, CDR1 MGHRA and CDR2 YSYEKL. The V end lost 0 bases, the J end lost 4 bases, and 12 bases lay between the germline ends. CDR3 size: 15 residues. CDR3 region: CASSQEPDWSYGYTF. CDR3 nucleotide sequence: TGCGCCAGCAGCCAAGAGCCGGACTGGTCCTATGGCTACACCTTC.